The 30 T cell receptor beta chains in this list originate from one sample, sequenced in a study of blood T cell repertoires in COVID-19. Using immunoSEQ multiplex PCR, the repertoire was profiled, and TCRdb retains in-frame clones only, with some absent. The sample yields approximately 190,000 clones, 80% seen once. Material for sequencing was peripheral blood. Source of these receptors: a man aged 55 to 70 with acute or convalescent COVID-19.

The chain employs TRBV4-2 and TRBJ2-1, with D unclear. Per the germline V gene, CDR1 is LGHNA and CDR2 is YNFKEQ. CDR3 length equals 16 residues. V lost 0 bases to trimming and J lost 6 bases, with 15 bases between them. CDR3 region: CASSQDRLVFSNEQFF. CDR3 sequence (DNA): TGTGCCAGCAGCCAAGATCGCCTAGTATTCTCCAATGAGCAGTTCTTC.

The chain carries TRBV6-2 or TRBV6-3 and TRBJ2-1; a possible D gene is TRBD2 (5 bases). The V end lost 5 bases, the J end lost 5 bases, and 22 bases lay between the germline ends. CDR1 is MNHEY, CDR2 SVGEGT, per germline. This CDR3 spans 17 amino acids. CDR3 coding DNA: TGTGCCAGCAGTCAACCAACACCGAGGACTTTTAACAATGAGCAGTTCTTC. Its translation: CASSQPTPRTFNNEQFF.

CDR3 in amino acids: CASSMTGEERGKLFF. For the CDR3, the DNA is TGTGCCAGCAGCATGACAGGGGAAGAGAGGGGAAAACTGTTTTTT. The V call is TRBV13, the J call TRBJ1-4; 8 bases match TRBD1. CDR3 length equals 15 residues. Germline V gene sequence: CDR1 PRHDT, CDR2 FYEKMQ (reference sequence). The J segment lost 10 bases and the V segment lost 5 bases, leaving 12 bases of the junction unmatched.

This clone has just a few counts. The chain combines TRBV15 with TRBJ1-5; D remains unclear. Looked up from germline, CDR1 is LNHNV and CDR2 is YYDKDF (reference sequence). The CDR3 has 15 residues. Trimming cost V 0 bases and J 3 bases, with 9 bases left between them. The CDR3: CATSRDPQVNQPQHF. The DNA for the CDR3 is TGTGCCACCAGCAGAGATCCGCAGGTCAATCAGCCCCAGCATTTT.

The chain employs TRBV19 and TRBJ1-1; a possible D gene is TRBD1 (5 bases). The V end was cut by 4 bases, the J end by 2 bases, with 11 bases between. From germline, CDR1 is LNHDA and CDR2 SQIVND (reference sequence). The CDR3 runs 14 residues. Here the CDR3 DNA reads TGTGCCAGTAGTAGGGGCAGAGATAACACTGAAGCTTTCTTT. Protein: CASSRGRDNTEAFF.

This clone was observed once. The CDR3 DNA follows: TGTGCCAGCAGCCTCAGGACTAGCTATGGGAATGAGCAGTTCTTC. It specifies CASSLRTSYGNEQFF. The genes are TRBV9 and TRBJ2-1; 8 nucleotides align to TRBD2. The V segment lost 4 bases and the J segment 7 bases; nucleotides outside the gene matches: 10. Germline V lookup: CDR1 SGDLS, CDR2 YYNGEE. This CDR3 is 15 amino acids long.

This clone was seen a single time. CDR3 in DNA: TGTGCCAGCAGCGTAGGAGGAGAGGAGCAGTACTTC. Protein: CASSVGGEEQYF. J is TRBJ2-7 and V is TRBV9; D not certain. Per germline, CDR1 SGDLS and CDR2 YYNGEE. The V end lost 0 bases, the J end lost 7 bases, and 8 bases lay between the germline ends. There are 12 residues in the CDR3.

The chain joins TRBV7-2 to TRBJ2-7; the D gene is possibly TRBD2 (7 bases). The V end was cut by 3 bases, the J end by 3 bases, with 12 bases between. From germline, CDR1 is SGHTA and CDR2 FQGNSA. CDR3 length: 14 amino acids. CDR3 bases: TGTGCCAGCAGCTTTGGAGGGGGGGGCTACGAGCAGTACTTC. This encodes CASSFGGGGYEQYF.

The chain has TRBV27 and TRBJ2-1; TRBD1 aligns across 7 bases. Losses at the gene ends were 6 bases for V and 6 bases for J; bases not matched to a gene: 5. CDR1 and CDR2 from the germline V gene are MNHEY and SMNVEV (reference sequence). The CDR3 consists of 13 residues. The CDR3, as DNA: TGTGCCAGCAGGATGACAGGGATCAATGAGCAGTTCTTC. This gives the protein CASRMTGINEQFF.

This chain joins TRBV4-3 and TRBJ2-7; a possible D gene is TRBD1 (6 bases). Germline V gives CDR1 LGHNA, CDR2 YSLEER. The V end was cut by 1 base, the J end by 2 bases, with 12 bases between. CDR3 length: 15 amino acids. CDR3 residues: CASSQVAGQTYEQYF. The DNA of the CDR3 is TGCGCCAGCAGCCAAGTTGCTGGACAGACCTACGAGCAGTACTTC.

The rearrangement links TRBV11-2 to TRBJ2-3; 10 bases are shared with TRBD1. The CDR3 loop spans 14 amino acids. The junction had 4 bases not matched to a gene; V was cut back by 5 bases and J by 5 bases. CDR1 is SGHAT and CDR2 is FQNNGV in the germline V gene. The CDR3 protein is CASSGTGERDTQYF. The CDR3 nucleotides read TGTGCCAGCAGCGGGACAGGGGAGAGAGATACGCAGTATTTT.

This clone was recorded once. The V call is TRBV14, the J call TRBJ2-6; TRBD1 aligns across 7 bases. V dropped 5 bases and J dropped 9; count of bases not matched to a gene: 4. The CDR3 extends over 13 amino acids. Per the germline V gene, CDR1 is SGHDN and CDR2 is FVKESK. The CDR3 spells CASSGTEFNVLTF. The CDR3 DNA reads as TGTGCCAGCAGCGGGACAGAATTCAACGTCCTGACTTTC. Full variable domain (missing parts from reference TRBV14 and TRBJ2-6): EAGVTQFPSHSVIEKGQTVTLRCDPISGHDNLYWYRRVMGKEIKFLLHFVKESKQDESGMPNNRFLAERTGGTYSTLKVQPAELEDSGVYFCASSGTEFNVLTFGAGSRLTVL.

The chain is built from TRBV27 and TRBJ2-3, with D uncertain. The germline gives CDR1 MNHEY, CDR2 SMNVEV (reference sequence). The length of the CDR3 is 14 residues. V lost 0 bases and J lost 9, with 13 bases in between. The CDR3 spells CASSLSIPPRTQYF. The CDR3 DNA reads as TGTGCCAGCAGTTTATCGATCCCGCCTAGGACGCAGTATTTT.

DNA for the CDR3: TGTGCCAGTAGCCACGGACAGGGGGGGTCACCCCTCCACTTT. This gives the protein CASSHGQGGSPLHF. This chain joins TRBV19 and TRBJ1-6; 10 bases line up with TRBD1. The germline V gene has CDR1 LNHDA and CDR2 SQIVND (reference sequence). V lost 6 bases, J lost 10 bases, and 6 bases stayed unmatched. The CDR3 covers 14 residues.

This chain links TRBV10-3 with TRBJ1-6, with D maybe TRBD1 (5 bases). V was cut by 4 bases and J by 14 bases, with 9 bases left in between. Germline lookup yields CDR1 ENHRY and CDR2 SYGVKD. This CDR3 spans 11 amino acids. This CDR3 is CAISVGGALHF. CDR3 DNA: TGTGCCATCAGTGTGGGGGGGGCCCTCCACTTT.

This rearrangement joins TRBV29-1 to TRBJ1-2; D gene unclear. V was cut by 3 bases and J by 5 bases, with 10 bases left in between. Germline-derived CDR1 and CDR2 are SQVTM and ANQGSEA. The CDR3 covers 12 residues. The CDR3 here is CSVEFQLYGYTF. Written as DNA, the CDR3 is TGCAGCGTTGAGTTTCAGTTATATGGCTACACCTTC.

This clone was observed a single time. The genes are TRBV3-1 (or the pseudogene TRBV3-2) and TRBJ1-2; D unclear. The V end lost 0 bases, the J end lost 1 base, and 9 bases lay between the germline ends. This CDR3 spans 15 amino acids. Germline V lookup: CDR1 LGHDT, CDR2 YNNKEL (reference sequence). The CDR3 here is CASSQDPGSNYGYTF. The CDR3 coding sequence is TGTGCCAGCAGCCAAGATCCTGGGAGTAACTATGGCTACACCTTC.

The chain links TRBV2 to TRBJ2-1, with 7 positions matching TRBD2. V lost 11 bases, J lost 2 bases, and 6 bases stayed unmatched. CDR3 length: 13 residues. CDR1 is SNHLY, CDR2 FYNNEI, per germline. The CDR3: CAGRASPYNEQFF. The CDR3, as DNA: TGTGCCGGGAGGGCTAGCCCCTACAATGAGCAGTTCTTC.

This clone was recorded many times. This sequence joins TRBV3-1 (or the pseudogene TRBV3-2) and TRBJ1-1, with D possibly TRBD1 on 5 matching bases. The CDR3 covers 15 residues. Trimming left V 2 bases short and J 1 base short, with 11 bases between. The germline V gene encodes CDR1 LGHDT and CDR2 YNNKEL (reference sequence). The CDR3 here is CASSQRFQGNTEAFF. As DNA, the CDR3 is TGTGCCAGCAGCCAAAGGTTCCAGGGGAACACTGAAGCTTTCTTT.

V gene TRBV7-9 combines with J gene TRBJ2-1, with 9 bases that match TRBD2. Germline CDR1 and CDR2: SEHNR and FQNEAQ (reference sequence). This CDR3 is 13 amino acids long. V gave up 1 base and J gave up 9 bases; unmatched junction bases: 1. CDR3 coding DNA: TGTGCCAGCAGCTTAGGCGGGAGGGGTGAGCAGTTCTTC. As protein: CASSLGGRGEQFF.

V and J are TRBV6-1 and TRBJ1-2; D is possibly TRBD1 (5 bases). Germline-derived CDR1 and CDR2 are MNHNS and SASEGT. V lost 2 bases to trimming and J lost 7 bases, with 14 bases between them. CDR3 length equals 14 residues. CDR3 loop: CASSEFGREGGYTF. The CDR3 DNA reads TGTGCCAGCAGTGAATTCGGCAGGGAGGGTGGCTACACCTTC.

In its sample, this clone was seen once. This chain uses TRBV4-2 with TRBJ2-2, with 8 bases matching TRBD2. V lost 0 bases to trimming and J lost 7 bases; unmatched junction nucleotides: 7. CDR3 length: 16 residues. Germline CDR1 reads LGHNA; CDR2 reads YNFKEQ. The chain's CDR3 is CASSQDAAGESGELFF. Here the CDR3 DNA reads TGTGCCAGCAGCCAAGACGCAGCGGGAGAGAGCGGGGAGCTGTTTTTT.

The rearrangement joins TRBV6-5 to TRBJ1-2; D perhaps matches TRBD1 (5 bases). From germline, CDR1 is MNHEY and CDR2 SVGAGI. Trimming pared 0 bases from V and 0 bases from J, leaving 8 bases between. The CDR3 loop spans 15 amino acids. The CDR3 DNA reads TGTGCCAGCAGTTACTCGTCAGGGCCTAACTATGGCTACACCTTC. Protein product: CASSYSSGPNYGYTF.

The J gene is TRBJ2-7, the V gene TRBV19; 9 bases fit TRBD2. With 7 bases clipped from V and 3 bases from J, the junction kept 10 bases outside the gene matches. Per germline, CDR1 LNHDA and CDR2 SQIVND (reference sequence). The CDR3 is 15 residues long. This chain's CDR3 is CASTLSASGDYEQYF. The DNA for the CDR3 is TGTGCCAGTACCCTATCCGCTAGCGGGGACTACGAGCAGTACTTC.

This clone was counted many times. In nucleotides, the CDR3 is TGTGCCAGCAGCTTGGATACAGGGGCAGGTGGCTACACCTTC. Its protein product is CASSLDTGAGGYTF. The chain carries TRBV7-8 and TRBJ1-2; 7 nucleotides align to TRBD1. The V gene's germline CDR1 is SGHVS and CDR2 FQNEAQ. Losses at the gene ends were 3 bases for V and 7 bases for J; bases not matched to a gene: 8. The CDR3 is made up of 14 amino acids.

This clone was observed a handful of times. CDR3 residues: CASSSGEGGNEQFF. DNA of the CDR3: TGTGCCAGCAGTAGCGGAGAGGGTGGGAATGAGCAGTTCTTC. The V call is TRBV6-5, the J call TRBJ2-1, with D tentatively TRBD2 (5 bases). Trimming cost V 5 bases and J 7 bases, with 15 bases left between them. Germline CDR1 MNHEY, CDR2 SVGAGI. The length of the CDR3 is 14 residues.

V and J are TRBV3-1 (or the pseudogene TRBV3-2) and TRBJ2-3; tentative D call: TRBD1 (6 bases). The CDR3 contains 14 residues. The V gene's germline CDR1 is LGHDT and CDR2 YNNKEL (reference sequence). V was shortened by 3 bases and J by 8 bases, with 15 bases between the two germline ends. The CDR3, as DNA: TGTGCCAGCAGCCAGACAGGACGGGATGGTACGCAGTATTTT. Amino acids: CASSQTGRDGTQYF.

The chain employs TRBV19 and TRBJ1-5, with D possibly being TRBD1 (5 bases). Germline V CDR1 and CDR2: LNHDA, SQIVND (reference sequence). CDR3 size: 16 residues. The V gene lost 5 bases and the J gene lost 9 bases, with 23 bases spanning the gap. CDR3 DNA: TGTGCCAGTAGTCCCCCGGAGGGACTATATTCTTTGCCCCAGCATTTT. Its protein product is CASSPPEGLYSLPQHF.

This clone was recorded a few times. The chain couples TRBV19 to TRBJ1-2, with D unresolved. The CDR3 spans 16 residues. Germline lookup yields CDR1 LNHDA and CDR2 SQIVND (reference sequence). Between the trimmed V and J ends, which lost 3 bases and 4 bases, there was a span of 18 bases. The CDR3 loop reads CASSIVPAGPIYGYTF. The CDR3 coding sequence is TGTGCCAGTAGTATCGTTCCAGCAGGTCCTATCTATGGCTACACCTTC.

The J gene is TRBJ1-5, the V gene TRBV19, with D unresolved. There are 14 residues in the CDR3. Germline CDR1 LNHDA, CDR2 SQIVND (reference sequence). V shed 7 bases and J shed 3 bases, with 13 bases lying between them. This CDR3 reads CASMRRGFNQPQHF. The CDR3, as DNA: TGTGCCAGTATGAGAAGAGGGTTCAATCAGCCCCAGCATTTT. Based on the CDR3 plus reference TRBV19 and TRBJ1-5, the full variable domain is DGGITQSPKYLFRKEGQNVTLSCEQNLNHDAMYWYRQDPGQGLRLIYYSQIVNDFQKGDIAEGYSVSREKKESFPLTVTSAQKNPTAFYLCASMRRGFNQPQHFGDGTRLSIL.